This T cell receptor beta chain was captured in a study of T cell repertoires in cytomegalovirus infection. Study information: CMV infection and matching HLA type were both indicated by public TCR beta signatures.

TCRdb re-analysed the reads in MiXCR, keeping a single row per CDR3 protein. The sample has tens of thousands of distinct CDR3 sequences; roughly 20% are singletons. Study observations and caveats: CMV-specific HLA-C-restricted TCR beta clonotypes dominated the ex vivo response.

Of note for this clonotype: Its antigen is currently unknown.

V gave up 5 bases and J gave up 1 base, with 23 bases separating them. The germline V gene has CDR1 MDHEN and CDR2 SYDVKM. The CDR3 is 18 amino acids. V gene TRBV28 combines with J gene TRBJ2-5, with a tentative D call TRBD1 (6 bases). This sample comprised CD8+ T cells from cultured PBMCs, obtained from culture after CMV antigen stimulation. The source is a human donor in good health (CMV status not recorded). Some clones in this sample may be carry-over from other donors' samples. The CDR3: CASSLKLQGPRGQETQYF. CDR3 DNA: TGTGCCAGCAGTCTAAAGCTACAGGGCCCAAGGGGCCAAGAGACCCAGTACTTC.